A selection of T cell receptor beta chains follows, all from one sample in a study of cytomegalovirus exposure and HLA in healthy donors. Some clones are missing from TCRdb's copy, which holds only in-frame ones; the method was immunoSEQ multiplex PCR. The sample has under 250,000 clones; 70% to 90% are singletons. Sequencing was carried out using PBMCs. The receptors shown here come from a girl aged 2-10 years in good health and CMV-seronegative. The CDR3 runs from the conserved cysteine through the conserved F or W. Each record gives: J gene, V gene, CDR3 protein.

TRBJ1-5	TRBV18	CASSPQGWDQPQHF
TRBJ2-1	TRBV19	CASSRSTGSYNEQFF
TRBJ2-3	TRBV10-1	CASSAGTSGRTTDTQYF
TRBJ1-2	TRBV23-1	CASPPGQGHYGYTF
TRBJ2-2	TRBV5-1	CASSLSGTSGISAGELFF
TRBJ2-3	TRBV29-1	CSVDGSTDTQYF
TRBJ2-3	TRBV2	CASSAGLAGTRDTQYF
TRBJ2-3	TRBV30	CAFRGGSTDTQYF
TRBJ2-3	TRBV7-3	CASSFTSGSTDTQYF
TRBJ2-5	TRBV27	CASLGRTSGKETQYF
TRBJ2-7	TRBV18	CASSPDRSIYEQYF
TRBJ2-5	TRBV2	CASSEISGLAPETQYF
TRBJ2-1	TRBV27	CASSFGVKLAGVADEQFF
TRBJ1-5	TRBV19	CASSARQGSYQPQHF
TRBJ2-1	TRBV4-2	CASSQSQAGHYNEQFF
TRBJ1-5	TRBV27	CASGRGSRNQPQHF
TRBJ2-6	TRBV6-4	CASSGSSGANVLTF
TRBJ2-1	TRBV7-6	CASSTAGLAAIPYNEQFF
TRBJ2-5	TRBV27	CASSRTGPETQYF
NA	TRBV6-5	CASRDRGGYPYEQYF
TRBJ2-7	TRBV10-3	CAISESIKPVSYEQYF
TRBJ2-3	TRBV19	CASSSRSGGSTDTQYF
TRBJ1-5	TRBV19	CASRQTGASNQPQHF
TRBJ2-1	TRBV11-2	CASSLEKRSYNEQFF
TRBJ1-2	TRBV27	CASSLSAGGIYGYTF
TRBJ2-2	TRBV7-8	CASNGGTNTGELFF
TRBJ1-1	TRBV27	CASRRSDRNTEAFF
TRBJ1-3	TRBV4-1	CASTSPGSSGNTIYF
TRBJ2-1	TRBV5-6	CASSLGGREYNEQFF
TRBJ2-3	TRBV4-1	CASSQRQEDTQYF
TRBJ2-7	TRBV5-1	CASSLAYGTGPKREYEQYF